Listed below are T cell receptor beta chains from one sample, sequenced in a study of blood T cell repertoires in COVID-19. The repertoire was sequenced with immunoSEQ multiplex PCR; TCRdb's copy has only in-frame clones and lacks some. The table has approximately 330,000 clones, approximately 88% seen once; the top ten hold 3.5% to 4%. What was sequenced was peripheral blood. The origin of the receptors is a woman aged 45-60 years with active or convalescent COVID-19. Each CDR3 is given with its conserved first and last residue.

>TRBV4-3|TRBJ2-7
CASSQDWPLSYEQYF
>TRBV5-4|TRBJ2-2
CASSWGRGYTGELFF
>TRBV7-2|TRBJ2-5
CASSPRRGFGETQYF
>TRBV27|TRBJ2-7
CASSLSIKSAYEQYF
>TRBV7-9|TRBJ1-3
CASSSKGGAWNTIYF
>TRBV6-5|TRBJ2-7
CASSARTGWSYEQYF
>TRBV19|TRBJ1-1
CASSIKGGTGFTEAFF
>TRBV3-1/TRBV3-2|TRBJ2-1
CASSQDLAGGDEQFF
>TRBV6-5|TRBJ2-7
CASRSGGSYEQYF
>TRBV2|TRBJ2-7
CASSEDVGRWLAEQYF
>TRBV11-1|TRBJ2-5
CASSLGRNRQETQYF
>TRBV6-4|TRBJ1-1
CASRPGHLNTEAFF
>TRBV6-6|TRBJ1-6
CASSPARDSSPLHF
>TRBV5-1|TRBJ2-1
CASSLGTTGTGVRNEQFF
>TRBV6-5|TRBJ1-1
CASSYKGMNTEAFF
>TRBV7-2|TRBJ2-7
CASSLDRLYEQYF
>TRBV30|TRBJ2-3
CAFSTGLSTDTQYF
>TRBV6-2/TRBV6-3|TRBJ2-1
CASSYSTGGKNEQFF
>TRBV7-3|TRBJ1-3
CASSSQGWGIGNTIYF
>TRBV4-1|TRBJ2-7
CASSQTSTAGAYEQYF
>TRBV19|TRBJ2-6
CASKDRGLAGANVLTF
>TRBV19|TRBJ2-3
CASSIDSGRTDTQYF
>TRBV7-9|TRBJ2-3
CASSLGLAGVSSTDTQYF
>TRBV28|TRBJ1-2
CASRNTGYGYTF
>TRBV7-8|TRBJ1-5
CASSGDRGNQHF
>TRBV5-1|TRBJ1-4
CASSLGATNEKLFF
>TRBV15|TRBJ1-2
CATKAVGGGLGYTF
>TRBV15|TRBJ2-5
CATSIEGLGETQYF
>TRBV19|TRBJ2-1
CASSIGASGGNNEQFF
>TRBV30|TRBJ1-2
CAWSDSGAWDGYTF
>TRBV2|TRBJ2-5
CASKLNGGAEKTQYF
>TRBV19|TRBJ1-2
CASRNRGGGYTF
>TRBV3-1/TRBV3-2|TRBJ1-4
CASSQEIAEKLFF
>TRBV9|TRBJ1-4
CASSVGGIGQGLHPNEKLFF
>TRBV28|TRBJ2-7
CASIRGGVAYEQYF
>TRBV15|TRBJ1-5
CATSSGPGQGYQPQHF
>TRBV7-2|TRBJ2-1
CASSSGPRGEQFF
>TRBV7-6|TRBJ2-7
CASSPNRVGEQYF
>TRBV7-9|TRBJ1-2
CASSLILGGAGYTF
>TRBV2|TRBJ1-1
CASIPSPTGNTEAFF
>TRBV5-8|TRBJ2-7
CASSGSRLSPYEQYF